Listed here is a single T cell receptor (beta chain). TCRbeta library construction was performed incorporating unique molecular identifiers. A single record per CDR3 protein comes from TCRdb applying MiXCR to the PCR reads. The sample has some 830,000 distinct CDR3 sequences, less than 20% seen once. The data belong to a study of T-cell reconstitution after alpha-beta-depleted transplantation in children. V lost 4 bases to trimming and J lost 8 bases; unmatched junction nucleotides: 7. Germline lookup yields CDR1 SGDLS and CDR2 YYNGEE. This CDR3 comprises 14 residues. The receptor comes from a male patient between 5 and 17 years old who had a stem cell transplant for acute lymphoblastic leukemia, so the T cells may come from the graft donor. V is TRBV9 and J is TRBJ2-1; 9 positions agree with TRBD1. The sample in question was PBMCs, mostly from graft donor cells, obtained 360 days after TCRalphabeta/CD19-depleted stem cell transplant. The CDR3 is CASSTDRGSDEQFF. CDR3 in DNA: TGTGCCAGCAGCACAGACAGGGGGTCAGATGAGCAGTTCTTC.